This T cell receptor (beta chain) was observed in a study of shared clonotypes between healthy human individuals. The wider study: With ages of 18 to 49, the donors were two women and a few men.

In the CD4+ fraction, cells were divided into CD45RA+ naive and CD45RA-negative memory subsets. The CDR3 totals 15 residues. CDR1 and CDR2 from the germline V gene are MRHNA and SNTAGT. Trimming removed 8 bases at V and 4 bases at J, with 18 bases between. Data came from immunoSEQ multiplex PCR; TCRdb stores just in-frame clones and leaves some out. The profile shows about 2.3 million clones, around 92% of them singletons. V gene TRBV6-4 combines with J gene TRBJ1-3; D gene ambiguous. The sample consisted of naive CD4+ T cells from PBMCs. As for subset: CD45RA+ positively selected. This receptor was obtained from a man between 18 and 35 years old in good health. Some clones in this sample may be carry-over from other donors' samples. CDR3 sequence reads: CASRPDGKSGNTIYF. CDR3 in DNA: TGTGCCAGCCGCCCGGACGGGAAAAGCGGAAACACCATATATTTT.